These T cell receptor beta chains were read from a single sample in a study of blood T cell repertoires in COVID-19. The table came from immunoSEQ multiplex PCR; TCRdb's copy has only in-frame clones and leaves some out. The profile covers hundreds of thousands of clones, with roughly 79% appearing a single time and approximately 7.5% taken by the ten largest. The sequenced material came from peripheral blood. The receptor set was obtained from a woman older than 75 with COVID-19, enrolled during active disease. The CDR3 runs from the conserved cysteine through the conserved F or W. The D gene is left open where the match is weak.

v_gene,j_gene,d_gene,CDR3aa,CDR3nt
TRBV30,TRBJ1-5,TRBD1,CACGRDRDQPQHF,TGTGCCTGCGGCCGGGACAGGGATCAGCCCCAGCATTTT
TRBV5-4,TRBJ2-5,TRBD2,CASRDSWTSGMETQYF,TGTGCCAGCAGGGATTCGTGGACTAGCGGGATGGAGACCCAGTACTTC
TRBV5-6,TRBJ1-1,-,CASSLGRGDTEAFF,TGTGCCAGCAGCTTGGGGAGGGGAGATACTGAAGCTTTCTTT
TRBV7-3,TRBJ1-5,-,CASSCPDRGLNQPQHF,TGTGCCAGCAGCTGCCCGGATAGGGGTCTAAATCAGCCCCAGCATTTT
TRBV7-9,TRBJ1-1,-,CASNDGQRELLNTEAFF,TGTGCCAGCAACGACGGGCAGAGGGAACTTTTGAACACTGAAGCTTTCTTT
TRBV5-8,TRBJ1-1,-,CASSLQGMNTEAFF,TGTGCCAGCAGCTTACAGGGAATGAACACTGAAGCTTTCTTT
TRBV19,TRBJ2-3,TRBD2,CATRGGPGTDTQYF,TGTGCCACCCGCGGGGGGCCTGGCACAGATACGCAGTATTTT
TRBV7-9,TRBJ2-7,-,CASSPESLGGHEQYF,TGTGCCAGCAGCCCTGAAAGTCTGGGAGGCCACGAGCAGTACTTC
TRBV28,TRBJ2-7,TRBD2,CASSLRGGEQYF,TGTGCCAGCAGTTTACGCGGGGGCGAGCAGTACTTC
TRBV12-3/TRBV12-4,TRBJ1-1,TRBD1,CASRPRTGGAFF,TGTGCCAGCAGGCCACGGACAGGGGGAGCTTTCTTT
TRBV6-2/TRBV6-3,TRBJ1-2,-,CASSSHNYGYTF,TGTGCCAGCAGTTCCCATAACTATGGCTACACCTTC